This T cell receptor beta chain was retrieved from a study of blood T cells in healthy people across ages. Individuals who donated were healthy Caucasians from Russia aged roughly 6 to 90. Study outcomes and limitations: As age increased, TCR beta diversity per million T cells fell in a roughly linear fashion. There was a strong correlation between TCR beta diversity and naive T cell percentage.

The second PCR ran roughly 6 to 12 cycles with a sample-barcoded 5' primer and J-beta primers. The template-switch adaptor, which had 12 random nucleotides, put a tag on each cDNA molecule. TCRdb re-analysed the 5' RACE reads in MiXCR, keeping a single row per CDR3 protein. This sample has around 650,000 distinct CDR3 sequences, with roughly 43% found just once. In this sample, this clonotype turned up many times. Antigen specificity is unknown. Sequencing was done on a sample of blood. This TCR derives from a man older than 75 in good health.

The CDR3 bases are TGTGCCAGCAAAGACAGAAGTTCCACAGATACGCAGTATTTT. Translated, it gives CASKDRSSTDTQYF. J is TRBJ2-3 and V is TRBV11-3; weak D call: TRBD1 (5 bases). The CDR3 loop spans 14 amino acids. V was clipped by 7 bases and J by 2 bases, with 13 bases between them. CDR1 SGHNT and CDR2 YENEEA come from the germline V gene.